Sequencing of this T cell receptor beta chain was carried out in a study of T-cell reconstitution after alpha-beta-depleted transplantation in children. Study-wide findings and caveats: In patients about two months after transplant, alpha-beta T cells reportedly arose from several hundred expanded graft clones. Newly made T cells mostly supplied T-cell counts and diversity one year after transplant.

The length of the CDR3 is 15 residues. Between the trimmed V and J ends, which lost 1 base and 0 bases, there was a span of 11 bases. CDR1 is SQVTM and CDR2 is ANQGSEA in the germline V gene. Unique molecular identifiers featured in how the TCRbeta library was prepared. TCRdb redid the calling of the PCR reads with MiXCR, one entry per CDR3 protein. The sample includes roughly 50,000 distinct CDR3 sequences, around 40% of them seen just once. Turning to this clonotype: Its specificity is unknown.

The material was PBMCs, mostly from graft donor cells, obtained 360 days after TCRalphabeta/CD19-depleted stem cell transplant. The TCR sequence derives from a male patient younger than 18 who had a stem cell transplant for acute lymphoblastic leukemia, so the T cells may come from the graft donor. V usage is TRBV29-1 and J usage is TRBJ2-3; possible D gene TRBD1, 6 bases. The CDR3 DNA reads as TGCAGCGTTGAAGCCCCAGGGGCTAGCACAGATACGCAGTATTTT. This translates into CSVEAPGASTDTQYF.